The 16 T cell receptor beta chains below were found in one sample sequenced in a study of T cell responses to AZD1222 COVID-19 vaccine. Measured with immunoSEQ multiplex PCR; TCRdb has only the in-frame clones, and not every one. The sample lists about 99,000 clones, around 94% occurring once. The source was peripheral blood, collected on day 0 of AZD1222 vaccination. These receptors were collected from an adult in good health.

V usage is TRBV11-2 and J usage is TRBJ1-2; perhaps TRBD1 as D (5 bases). Per germline, CDR1 SGHAT and CDR2 FQNNGV. The CDR3 runs 13 residues. The germline V and J ends were trimmed by 4 bases and 3 bases, with 9 bases remaining between them. The CDR3 loop reads CASSSQADYGYTF. CDR3 DNA sequence: TGTGCCAGCAGCTCACAGGCCGACTATGGCTACACCTTC.

The chain couples TRBV19 to TRBJ1-5; the match to TRBD1 covers 9 bases. Germline V lookup: CDR1 LNHDA, CDR2 SQIVND (reference sequence). J gave up 0 bases and V 6 bases, and 12 bases lay outside the gene matches. The length of the CDR3 is 18 residues. CDR3 sequence: CASSRPGQGSSSNQPQHF. The CDR3 nucleotides are TGTGCCAGTAGCCGGCCGGGACAGGGTTCCTCTAGCAATCAGCCCCAGCATTTT. The full variable domain, completed using reference TRBV19 and TRBJ1-5, is DGGITQSPKYLFRKEGQNVTLSCEQNLNHDAMYWYRQDPGQGLRLIYYSQIVNDFQKGDIAEGYSVSREKKESFPLTVTSAQKNPTAFYLCASSRPGQGSSSNQPQHFGDGTRLSIL.

This chain connects TRBV7-6 to TRBJ2-3; D may be TRBD1 (5 bases). Germline CDR1 and CDR2: SGHVS and FNYEAQ. With 5 bases removed from V and 2 bases from J, the gap between germline ends came to 17 bases. The length of the CDR3 is 16 residues. DNA of the CDR3: TGTGCCAGCAGCCCCAGGGTAGGCGGATACACAGATACGCAGTATTTT. Translating it yields CASSPRVGGYTDTQYF.

V and J are TRBV5-1 and TRBJ1-3, with D perhaps TRBD1 (6 bases). V lost 0 bases and J lost 7, with 14 bases in between. The CDR3 has 15 residues. Germline values: CDR1 SGHRS, CDR2 YFSETQ. In DNA form, the CDR3 reads TGCGCCAGCAGCTTGGCCGGGGGCGAGCTCAACACCATATATTTT. It encodes CASSLAGGELNTIYF.

J is TRBJ2-6 and V is TRBV19; D is uncertain. The germline CDR1 and CDR2 sequences are LNHDA and SQIVND (reference sequence). The CDR3 extends over 17 amino acids. Trimming stripped 8 bases from V and 0 bases from J, with 17 bases between. The CDR3 here is CASGLAPTGSGANVLTF. CDR3 sequence (DNA): TGTGCCAGTGGGCTCGCCCCAACCGGCTCTGGGGCCAACGTCCTGACTTTC.

Here the CDR3 reads CASSELSGVSGNTIYF. CDR3 in DNA: TGTGCCAGCAGTGAATTGTCCGGGGTCTCTGGAAACACCATATATTTT. This chain links TRBV27 with TRBJ1-3; D is unresolved. This CDR3 is built from 16 residues. Germline CDR1 MNHEY, CDR2 SMNVEV (reference sequence). The V end was cut by 5 bases, the J end by 0 bases, with 14 bases between.

The chain links TRBV11-2 to TRBJ2-2, with D unclear. V gave up 5 bases and J gave up 8 bases, with 9 bases separating them. The CDR3 is 12 amino acids. Germline CDR1 and CDR2: SGHAT and FQNNGV. The CDR3 nucleotides are TGTGCCAGCAGCCCCTACGCTGGGGAGCTGTTTTTT. Its protein product is CASSPYAGELFF.

The J gene is TRBJ2-7, the V gene TRBV4-3; no clear D. CDR1 and CDR2 from the germline V gene are LGHNA and YSLEER. This CDR3 region has 13 residues. V shed 1 base and J shed 4 bases, with 8 bases lying between them. The CDR3 DNA follows: TGCGCCAGCAGCCAAGGACCGTGGTACGAGCAGTACTTC. This encodes CASSQGPWYEQYF.

Written as DNA, the CDR3 is TGTGCCAGCAGCCACCAGCAAGGGGGAGGGGACGGCTACACCTTC. Translating it yields CASSHQQGGGDGYTF. The J gene is TRBJ1-2, the V gene TRBV4-2, with D possibly being TRBD1 (6 bases). Looked up from germline, CDR1 is LGHNA and CDR2 is YNFKEQ. The length of the CDR3 is 15 residues. Trimming shortened V by 3 bases and J by 8 bases, and 19 bases separated the two germline ends.

The V and J genes are TRBV10-3 and TRBJ1-2; TRBD1 agrees at 8 bases. J lost 7 bases, V lost 3 bases, and 13 bases had no gene match. Germline V lookup: CDR1 ENHRY, CDR2 SYGVKD. The CDR3 extends over 16 amino acids. CDR3 loop: CAISDQQGQAGAGYTF. As DNA, the CDR3 is TGTGCCATCAGTGACCAACAGGGACAGGCCGGGGCTGGCTACACCTTC.

This chain uses TRBV7-2 with TRBJ2-5; 8 nucleotides line up with TRBD2. Trimming at V came to 0 bases and at J to 7 bases, leaving 10 bases not matched to a gene. Germline V gene data show CDR1 as SGHTA and CDR2 as FQGNSA. CDR3 size: 16 residues. DNA for the CDR3: TGTGCCAGCAGCTTAGCGTCAAGCGGGGGTGGGCGGACCCAGTACTTC. It yields the protein CASSLASSGGGRTQYF.

The chain recombines TRBV28 with TRBJ2-7; D remains ambiguous. The V end lost 6 bases, the J end lost 6 bases, and 12 bases lay between the germline ends. CDR1 and CDR2 (germline): MDHEN, SYDVKM. The CDR3 totals 12 residues. Here the CDR3 DNA reads TGTGCCAGCAGCCCTTTAGGCGCCGAGCAGTACTTC. This encodes CASSPLGAEQYF.

This chain connects TRBV7-9 to TRBJ1-3; D unclear. Germline assignment: CDR1 SEHNR and CDR2 FQNEAQ (reference sequence). The CDR3 runs to 14 residues. Trimming took 6 bases from V and 4 from J, leaving 13 bases between them. CDR3 residues: CASRSLTRGNTIYF. DNA of the CDR3: TGTGCCAGCAGAAGTCTAACCCGAGGAAACACCATATATTTT.

V and J are TRBV19 and TRBJ2-2; D is undetermined. Trimming took 3 bases from V and 0 from J, leaving 8 bases between them. Germline values: CDR1 LNHDA, CDR2 SQIVND (reference sequence). CDR3 length: 15 residues. The CDR3 DNA is TGTGCCAGTAGTATTTCCGGGTCGAACACCGGGGAGCTGTTTTTT. Protein: CASSISGSNTGELFF. The entire variable domain, with the rest obtained from reference TRBV19 and TRBJ2-2, is as follows: DGGITQSPKYLFRKEGQNVTLSCEQNLNHDAMYWYRQDPGQGLRLIYYSQIVNDFQKGDIAEGYSVSREKKESFPLTVTSAQKNPTAFYLCASSISGSNTGELFFGEGSRLTVL.

The chain employs TRBV4-1 and TRBJ1-4; D may be TRBD1 (6 bases). Trimming took 0 bases from V and 3 from J, leaving 14 bases between them. CDR3 length equals 17 residues. Germline CDR1 and CDR2: MGHRA and YSYEKL. Here the CDR3 DNA reads TGCGCCAGCAGCCAAGAATCTAGGGGGTCGTCTAATGAAAAACTGTTTTTT. It codes for CASSQESRGSSNEKLFF.

The chain links TRBV18 to TRBJ1-1, with a tentative D call TRBD1 (5 bases). This CDR3 is built from 12 residues. Trimming stripped 2 bases from V and 7 bases from J, with 8 bases between. From germline, CDR1 is KGHSH and CDR2 LQKENI. CDR3 in DNA: TGTGCCAGCTCACCAGGGGGGGTTGAAGCTTTCTTT. It codes for CASSPGGVEAFF.